This is a list of T cell receptor beta chains from one sample in a study of Ad26.COV2.S vaccination and SARS-CoV-2 variants. Clones were sequenced by immunoSEQ multiplex PCR, and TCRdb holds only the in-frame ones, with some missing. Seen here are about 400,000 clones, 83% observed once, and the top ten hold nearly 7.5%. Sequenced here: peripheral blood, sampled in a trial of Ad26.COV2.S vaccine versus placebo. Receptor source: a person aged 18-65 years who received the Ad26.COV2.S COVID-19 vaccine or a placebo. CDR3s include the opening cysteine and the closing phenylalanine or tryptophan. Each record gives: D gene, V gene, CDR3 length, J gene, clone size, CDR3 DNA, CDR3 protein. The D gene is left open where the match is weak. Size is stated for part of the rows, as once, few or many counts, or as a class when the clone is expanded.

>TRBD1|TRBV5-1|16|TRBJ2-1|.
TGCGCCAGCCGCCCGACCGGGACAGGGGTTATCAATGAGCAGTTCTTC
CASRPTGTGVINEQFF
>.|TRBV11-3|17|TRBJ1-1|.
TGTGCCAGCAGCTCAAGCTGGCAGGGGTCAGATAACACTGAAGCTTTCTTT
CASSSSWQGSDNTEAFF
>.|TRBV2|16|TRBJ1-1|.
TGTGCCAGCAGTGTAACGGGGGGGCCAAAGAACACTGAAGCTTTCTTT
CASSVTGGPKNTEAFF
>.|TRBV2|15|TRBJ1-4|.
TGTGCCAGCACTCTAAGGGGGGGAGACAATGAAAAACTGTTTTTT
CASTLRGGDNEKLFF
>TRBD2|TRBV5-1|14|TRBJ2-7|once
TGCGCCAGCAGTTCTGGACTAGCGGGAGTCGAGCAGTACTTC
CASSSGLAGVEQYF
>.|TRBV27|16|TRBJ2-1|.
TGTGCCAGCACCAGGGACGGCCCCGAGGGATACAATGAGCAGTTCTTC
CASTRDGPEGYNEQFF
>TRBD2|TRBV7-3|15|TRBJ2-5|few
TGTGCCAGCAGCCTTCGGGGCGGGGGGCAAGAGACCCAGTACTTC
CASSLRGGGQETQYF
>TRBD2|TRBV2|14|TRBJ2-7|.
TGTGCCAGCTCGTTAAGCGGGAGTTTGGACGAGCAGTACTTC
CASSLSGSLDEQYF
>TRBD1|TRBV7-2|15|TRBJ1-2|.
TGTGCCAGCAGCCTCCGGACAGGGGGCAACTATGGCTACACCTTC
CASSLRTGGNYGYTF
>.|TRBV3-1/TRBV3-2|12|TRBJ2-1|.
TGTGCCAGCAGCCAAGAGAGTCTGGAGCAGTTCTTC
CASSQESLEQFF
>.|TRBV11-3|15|TRBJ2-7|.
TGTGCCAGCAGCTTAAGGGGGGCGAGCTCCTACGAGCAGTACTTC
CASSLRGASSYEQYF
>TRBD1|TRBV27|13|TRBJ2-1|.
TGTGCCAGCAGTTTAACACAGGGGAATGAGCAGTTCTTC
CASSLTQGNEQFF
>.|TRBV3-1/TRBV3-2|15|TRBJ1-5|few
TGTGCCAGCAGCCAAGAACTGGGCGGAGATCAGCCCCAGCATTTT
CASSQELGGDQPQHF
>.|TRBV21-1|18|TRBJ2-1|once
TGTGCCAGCAGCCCGATGCCGACTAGCGGGGGGGCTTACAATGAGCAGTTCTTC
CASSPMPTSGGAYNEQFF
>.|TRBV9|13|TRBJ1-1|.
TGTGCCAGCAGCGTAGGCGTTGGCACTGAAGCTTTCTTT
CASSVGVGTEAFF
>.|TRBV3-1/TRBV3-2|15|TRBJ2-5|.
TGTGCCAGCAGGGGTCCGAGGGGAAGACTCGAGACCCAGTACTTC
CASRGPRGRLETQYF
>.|TRBV4-1|14|TRBJ1-2|once
TGCGCCAGCAGCCACGAGTCTCGAGGGAAGGGCTACACCTTC
CASSHESRGKGYTF
>TRBD1|TRBV24-1|17|TRBJ1-5|few
TGTGCCACCAGTGATACCGACAGGGGTGTTGGCAATCAGCCCCAGCATTTT
CATSDTDRGVGNQPQHF
>TRBD2|TRBV27|14|TRBJ2-4|.
TGTGCCAGCAGCCCGGGACTAGCGGGAGTCATTCAGTACTTC
CASSPGLAGVIQYF
>.|TRBV2|13|TRBJ2-3|.
TGTGCCAGCATAGCCGGGGGCACAGATACGCAGTATTTT
CASIAGGTDTQYF
>.|TRBV4-1|11|TRBJ1-1|once
TGCGCCAGCAGCAGGGGTACTGAAGCTTTCTTT
CASSRGTEAFF
>.|TRBV10-3|14|TRBJ2-7|.
TGTGCCATCAGTGAGTTCGACGAGACCTACGAGCAGTACTTC
CAISEFDETYEQYF
>TRBD2|TRBV5-4|17|TRBJ2-2|.
TGTGCCAGCAGCACCAAAGCGGGGGGGATTTTCACCGGGGAGCTGTTTTTT
CASSTKAGGIFTGELFF
>TRBD2|TRBV10-3|19|TRBJ2-1|.
TGTGCCATCAGAGGCCCTAGGACTAGCGGGATGAGCTCCTACAATGAGCAGTTCTTC
CAIRGPRTSGMSSYNEQFF
>.|TRBV3-1/TRBV3-2|12|TRBJ1-2|.
TGTGCCAGCAGCCGATCCGGGGATGGCTACACCTTC
CASSRSGDGYTF
>TRBD1|TRBV5-1|15|TRBJ2-7|.
TGCGCCAGCAGCTTGGGGGACAGGGTCAGTTACGAGCAGTACTTC
CASSLGDRVSYEQYF
>.|TRBV7-2|16|TRBJ2-7|.
TGTGCCAGCAGCTCAACCTCGGAGGGCCTAGAGAACGAGCAGTACTTC
CASSSTSEGLENEQYF
>.|TRBV19|14|TRBJ1-4|once
TGTGCCAGTAGTATGTGGGGAAGTAATGAAAAACTGTTTTTT
CASSMWGSNEKLFF